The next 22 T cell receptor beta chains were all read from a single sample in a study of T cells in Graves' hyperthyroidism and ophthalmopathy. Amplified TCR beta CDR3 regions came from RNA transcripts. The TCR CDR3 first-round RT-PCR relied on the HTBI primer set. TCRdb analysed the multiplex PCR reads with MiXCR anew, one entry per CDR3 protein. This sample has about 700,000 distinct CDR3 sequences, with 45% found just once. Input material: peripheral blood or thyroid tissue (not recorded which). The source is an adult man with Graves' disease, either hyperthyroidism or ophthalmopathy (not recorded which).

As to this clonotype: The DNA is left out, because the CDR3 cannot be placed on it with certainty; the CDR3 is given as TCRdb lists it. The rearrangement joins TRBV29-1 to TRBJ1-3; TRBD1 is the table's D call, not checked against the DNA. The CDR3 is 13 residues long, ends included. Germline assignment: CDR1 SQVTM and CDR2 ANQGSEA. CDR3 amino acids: CSVGGGTGDTVYF.

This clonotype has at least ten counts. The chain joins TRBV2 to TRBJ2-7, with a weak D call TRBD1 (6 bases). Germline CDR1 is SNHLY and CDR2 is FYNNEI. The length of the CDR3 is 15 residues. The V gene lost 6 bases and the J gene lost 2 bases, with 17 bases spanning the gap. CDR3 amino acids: CASSQDLGAAYEQYF. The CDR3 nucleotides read TGTGCCAGCAGCCAAGACTTGGGGGCAGCCTACGAGCAGTACTTC.

In DNA, the CDR3 is TGCAGCGTTAGGGACAGGGACTCGGCCTATGGCTACACCTTC. As protein: CSVRDRDSAYGYTF. V is TRBV29-1 and J is TRBJ1-2; TRBD1 aligns across 9 bases. Germline assignment: CDR1 SQVTM and CDR2 ANQGSEA. V was clipped by 5 bases and J by 4 bases; unmatched bases: 8. There are 14 residues in the CDR3.

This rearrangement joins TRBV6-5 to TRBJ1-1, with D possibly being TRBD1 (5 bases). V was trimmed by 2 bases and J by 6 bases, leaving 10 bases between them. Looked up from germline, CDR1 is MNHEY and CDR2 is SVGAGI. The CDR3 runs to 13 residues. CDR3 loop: CASSYGGDPEAFF. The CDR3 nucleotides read TGTGCCAGCAGTTACGGGGGAGACCCTGAAGCTTTCTTT.

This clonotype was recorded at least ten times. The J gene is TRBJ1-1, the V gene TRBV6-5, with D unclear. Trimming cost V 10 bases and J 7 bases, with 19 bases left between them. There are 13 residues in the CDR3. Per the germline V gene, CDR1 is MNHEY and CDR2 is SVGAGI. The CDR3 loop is CAISPQYQGEAFF. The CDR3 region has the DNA TGTGCCATCAGCCCCCAATATCAAGGTGAAGCTTTCTTT.

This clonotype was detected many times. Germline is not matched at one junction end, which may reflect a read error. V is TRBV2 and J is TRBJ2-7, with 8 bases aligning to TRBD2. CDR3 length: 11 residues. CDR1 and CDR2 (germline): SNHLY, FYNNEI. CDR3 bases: TGTGCCAGCAGTCCCGGACTAGCCGCAAACTTC. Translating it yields CASSPGLAANF.

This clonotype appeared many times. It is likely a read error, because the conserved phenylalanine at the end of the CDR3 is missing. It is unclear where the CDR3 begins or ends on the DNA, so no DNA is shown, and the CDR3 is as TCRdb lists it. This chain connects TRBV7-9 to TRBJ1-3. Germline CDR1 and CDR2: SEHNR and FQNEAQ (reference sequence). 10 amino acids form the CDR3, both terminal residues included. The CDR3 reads CASSLIRGKL.

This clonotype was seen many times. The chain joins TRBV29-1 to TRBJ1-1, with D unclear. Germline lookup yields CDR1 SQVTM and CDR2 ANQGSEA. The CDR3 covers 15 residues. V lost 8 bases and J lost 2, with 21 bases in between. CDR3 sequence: CSPLRWVDTNTEAFF. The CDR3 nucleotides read TGCAGCCCCCTCAGGTGGGTAGACACCAACACTGAAGCTTTCTTT. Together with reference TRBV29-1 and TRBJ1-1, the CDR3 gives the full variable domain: SAVISQKPSRDICQRGTSLTIQCQVDSQVTMMFWYRQQPGQSLTLIATANQGSEATYESGFVIDKFPISRPNLTFSTLTVSNMSPEDSSIYLCSPLRWVDTNTEAFFGQGTRLTVV.

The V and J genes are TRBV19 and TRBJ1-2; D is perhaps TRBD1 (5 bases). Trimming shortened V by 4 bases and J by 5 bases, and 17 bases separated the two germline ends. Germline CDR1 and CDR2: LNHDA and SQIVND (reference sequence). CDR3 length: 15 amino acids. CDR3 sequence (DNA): TGTGCCAGTAGTACCCAGCGTGGGACGTCGTATGGCTACACCTTC. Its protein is CASSTQRGTSYGYTF.

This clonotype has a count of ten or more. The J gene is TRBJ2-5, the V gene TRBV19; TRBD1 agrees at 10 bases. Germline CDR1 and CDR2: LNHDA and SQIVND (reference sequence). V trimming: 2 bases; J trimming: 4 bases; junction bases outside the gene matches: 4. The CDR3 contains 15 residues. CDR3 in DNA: TGTGCCAGTAGTATACGGACAGGGGGGCTAGAGACCCAGTACTTC. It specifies CASSIRTGGLETQYF.

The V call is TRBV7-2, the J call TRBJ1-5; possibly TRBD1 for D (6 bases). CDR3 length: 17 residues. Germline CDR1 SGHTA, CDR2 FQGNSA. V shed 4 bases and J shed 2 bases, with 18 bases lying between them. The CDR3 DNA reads TGTGCCAGCAGCTCCCAGTGGGGGCAGGGCCGCAATCAGCCCCAGCATTTT. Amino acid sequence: CASSSQWGQGRNQPQHF.

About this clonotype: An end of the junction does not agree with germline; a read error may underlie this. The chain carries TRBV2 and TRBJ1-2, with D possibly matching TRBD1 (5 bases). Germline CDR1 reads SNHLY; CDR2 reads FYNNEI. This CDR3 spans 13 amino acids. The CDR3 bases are TGTGCCAGCAACCCGGCAGGGAACTACGGCTACACCTTC. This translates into CASNPAGNYGYTF.

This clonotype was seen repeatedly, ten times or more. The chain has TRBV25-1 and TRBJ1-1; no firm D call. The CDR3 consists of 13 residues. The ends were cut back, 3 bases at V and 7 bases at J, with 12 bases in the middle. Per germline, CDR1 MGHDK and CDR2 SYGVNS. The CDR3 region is CASSESAGNEAFF. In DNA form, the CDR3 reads TGTGCCAGCAGTGAGTCCGCAGGTAATGAAGCTTTCTTT.

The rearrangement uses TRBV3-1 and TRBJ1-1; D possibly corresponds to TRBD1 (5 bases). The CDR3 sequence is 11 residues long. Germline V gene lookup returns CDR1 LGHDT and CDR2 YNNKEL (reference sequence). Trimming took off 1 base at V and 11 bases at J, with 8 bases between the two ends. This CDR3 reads CASSQGTWAFF. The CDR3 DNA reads TGTGCCAGCAGCCAAGGGACATGGGCTTTCTTT.

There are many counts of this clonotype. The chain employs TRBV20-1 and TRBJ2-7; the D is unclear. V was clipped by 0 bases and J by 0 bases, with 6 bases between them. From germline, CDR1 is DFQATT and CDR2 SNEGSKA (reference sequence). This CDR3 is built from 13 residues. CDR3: CSARDHSSYEQYF. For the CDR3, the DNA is TGCAGTGCTAGAGACCACAGCTCCTACGAGCAGTACTTC.

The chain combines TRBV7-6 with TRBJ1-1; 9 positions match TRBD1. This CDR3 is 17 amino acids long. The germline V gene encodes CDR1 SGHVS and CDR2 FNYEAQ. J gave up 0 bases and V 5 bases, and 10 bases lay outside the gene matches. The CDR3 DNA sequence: TGTGCCAGCAGCGGACGGACAGGGGACTTCATGAACACTGAAGCTTTCTTT. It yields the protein CASSGRTGDFMNTEAFF.

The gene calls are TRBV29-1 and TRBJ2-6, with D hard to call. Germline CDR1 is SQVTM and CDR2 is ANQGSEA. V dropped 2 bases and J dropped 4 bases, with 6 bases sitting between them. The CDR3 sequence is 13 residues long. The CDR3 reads CSVETTGANVLTF. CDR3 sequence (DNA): TGCAGCGTTGAAACGACAGGGGCCAACGTCCTGACTTTC. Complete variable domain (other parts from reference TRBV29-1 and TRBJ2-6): SAVISQKPSRDICQRGTSLTIQCQVDSQVTMMFWYRQQPGQSLTLIATANQGSEATYESGFVIDKFPISRPNLTFSTLTVSNMSPEDSSIYLCSVETTGANVLTFGAGSRLTVL.

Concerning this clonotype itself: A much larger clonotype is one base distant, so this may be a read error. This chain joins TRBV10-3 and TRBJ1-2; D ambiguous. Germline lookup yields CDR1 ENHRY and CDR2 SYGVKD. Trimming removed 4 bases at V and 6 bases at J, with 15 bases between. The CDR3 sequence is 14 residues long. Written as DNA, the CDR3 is TGTGCCATCAGTGCAGTAGGTCCAAGGGATGGCTACACCTTC. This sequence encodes CAISAVGPRDGYTF.

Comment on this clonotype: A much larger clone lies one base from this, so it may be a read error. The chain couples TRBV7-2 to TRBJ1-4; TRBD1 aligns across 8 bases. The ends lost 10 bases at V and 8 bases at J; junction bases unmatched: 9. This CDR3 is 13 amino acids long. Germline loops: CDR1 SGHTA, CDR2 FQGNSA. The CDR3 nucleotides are TGTGCCACCAGTGACAGGGGTGACGAAAAACTGTTTTTT. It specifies CATSDRGDEKLFF.

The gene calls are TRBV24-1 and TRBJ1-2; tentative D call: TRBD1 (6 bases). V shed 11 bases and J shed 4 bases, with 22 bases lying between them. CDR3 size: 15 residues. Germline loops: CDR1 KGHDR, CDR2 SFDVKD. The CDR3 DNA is TGTGCCAGCAGCGGGGGGGCGGGTCAGGGCTATGGCTACACCTTC. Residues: CASSGGAGQGYGYTF.

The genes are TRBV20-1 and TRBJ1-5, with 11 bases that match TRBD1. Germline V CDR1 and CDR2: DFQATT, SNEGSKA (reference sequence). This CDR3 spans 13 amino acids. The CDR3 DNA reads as TGCAGCTTAGAAGGGACAGGGGGTCAGCCCCAGCATTTT. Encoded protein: CSLEGTGGQPQHF.

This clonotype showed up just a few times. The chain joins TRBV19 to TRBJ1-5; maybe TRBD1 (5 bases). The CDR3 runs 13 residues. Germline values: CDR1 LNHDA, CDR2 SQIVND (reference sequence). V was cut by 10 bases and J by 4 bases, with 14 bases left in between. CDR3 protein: CATGAWGNQPQHF. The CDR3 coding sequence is TGTGCCACCGGGGCCTGGGGGAATCAGCCCCAGCATTTT. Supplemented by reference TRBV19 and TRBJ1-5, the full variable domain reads DGGITQSPKYLFRKEGQNVTLSCEQNLNHDAMYWYRQDPGQGLRLIYYSQIVNDFQKGDIAEGYSVSREKKESFPLTVTSAQKNPTAFYLCATGAWGNQPQHFGDGTRLSIL.